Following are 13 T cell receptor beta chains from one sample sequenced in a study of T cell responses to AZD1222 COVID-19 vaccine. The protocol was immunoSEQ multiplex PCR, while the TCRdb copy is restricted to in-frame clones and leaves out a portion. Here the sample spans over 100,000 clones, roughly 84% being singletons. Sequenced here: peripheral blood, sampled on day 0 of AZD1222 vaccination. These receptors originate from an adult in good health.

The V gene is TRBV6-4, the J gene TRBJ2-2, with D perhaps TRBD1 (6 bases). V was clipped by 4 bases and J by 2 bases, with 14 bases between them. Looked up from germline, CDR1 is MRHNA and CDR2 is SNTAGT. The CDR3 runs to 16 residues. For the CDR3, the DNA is TGTGCCAGCAGTGCCCAAGCCGGGACAAACACCGGGGAGCTGTTTTTT. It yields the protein CASSAQAGTNTGELFF.

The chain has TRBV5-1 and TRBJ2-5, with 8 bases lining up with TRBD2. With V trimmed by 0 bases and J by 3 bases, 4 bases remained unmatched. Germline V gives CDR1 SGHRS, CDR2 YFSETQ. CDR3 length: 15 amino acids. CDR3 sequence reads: CASSLAGLEKETQYF. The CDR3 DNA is TGCGCCAGCAGCTTGGCGGGACTAGAGAAAGAGACCCAGTACTTC.

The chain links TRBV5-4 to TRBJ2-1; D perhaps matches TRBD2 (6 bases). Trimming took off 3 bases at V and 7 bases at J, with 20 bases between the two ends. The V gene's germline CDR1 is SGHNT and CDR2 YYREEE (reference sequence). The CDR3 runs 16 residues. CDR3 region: CASSSITSFKGNEQFF. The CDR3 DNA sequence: TGTGCCAGCAGCTCCATCACTAGCTTTAAGGGGAATGAGCAGTTCTTC.

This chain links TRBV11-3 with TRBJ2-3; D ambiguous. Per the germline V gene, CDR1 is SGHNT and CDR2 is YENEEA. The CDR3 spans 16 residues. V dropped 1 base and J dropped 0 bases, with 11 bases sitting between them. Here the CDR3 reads CASSLGWKPSTDTQYF. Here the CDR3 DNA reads TGTGCCAGCAGCTTAGGCTGGAAGCCGAGCACAGATACGCAGTATTTT.

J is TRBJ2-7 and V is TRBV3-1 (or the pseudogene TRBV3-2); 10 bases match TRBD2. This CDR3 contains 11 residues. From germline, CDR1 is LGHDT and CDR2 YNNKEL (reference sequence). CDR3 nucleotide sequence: TGTGCCAGCAGCCGATCCCAACTAGCGGGAGTC. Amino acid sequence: CASSRSQLAGV.

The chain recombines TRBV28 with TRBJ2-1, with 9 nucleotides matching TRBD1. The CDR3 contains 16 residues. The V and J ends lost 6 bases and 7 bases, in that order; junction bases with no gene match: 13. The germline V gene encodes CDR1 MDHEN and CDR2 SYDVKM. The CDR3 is CASSLQGQGRRNEQFF. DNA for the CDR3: TGTGCCAGCAGCCTCCAGGGACAGGGAAGAAGGAATGAGCAGTTCTTC.

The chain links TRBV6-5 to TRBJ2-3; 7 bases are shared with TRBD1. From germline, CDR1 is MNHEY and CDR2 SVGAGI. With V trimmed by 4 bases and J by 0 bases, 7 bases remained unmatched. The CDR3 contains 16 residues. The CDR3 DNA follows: TGTGCCAGCAGTTCAGGGACAGCCTCTAGCACAGATACGCAGTATTTT. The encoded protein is CASSSGTASSTDTQYF.

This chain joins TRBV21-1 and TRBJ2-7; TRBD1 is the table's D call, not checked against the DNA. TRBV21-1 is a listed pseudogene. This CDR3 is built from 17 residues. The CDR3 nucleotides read TGTGCCAGCAGCAAAAGGGGGCCCTCGTTCGGCTCCTACGAGCAGTACGTC. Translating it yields CASSKRGPSFGSYEQYV.

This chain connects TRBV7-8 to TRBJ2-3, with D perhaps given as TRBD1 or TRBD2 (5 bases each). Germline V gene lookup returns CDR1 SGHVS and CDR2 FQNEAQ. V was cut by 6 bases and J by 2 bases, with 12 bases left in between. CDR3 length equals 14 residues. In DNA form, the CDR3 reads TGTGCCAGCAGACCCGGGACCCTCACAGATACGCAGTATTTT. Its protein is CASRPGTLTDTQYF.

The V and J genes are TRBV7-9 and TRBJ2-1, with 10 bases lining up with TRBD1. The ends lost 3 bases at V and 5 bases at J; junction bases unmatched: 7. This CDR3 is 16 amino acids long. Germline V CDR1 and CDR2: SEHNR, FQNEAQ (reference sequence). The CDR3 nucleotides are TGTGCCAGCAGCTTTCAGTGGACAGGGGGGAACAATGAGCAGTTCTTC. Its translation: CASSFQWTGGNNEQFF.

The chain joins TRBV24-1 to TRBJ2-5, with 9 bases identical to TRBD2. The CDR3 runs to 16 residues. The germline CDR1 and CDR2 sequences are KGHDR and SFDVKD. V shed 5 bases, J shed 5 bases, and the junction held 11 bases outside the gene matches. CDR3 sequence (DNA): TGTGCCACCAGTGTGGGCGGGAGGGCCGCCGGGGAGACCCAGTACTTC. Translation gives CATSVGGRAAGETQYF.

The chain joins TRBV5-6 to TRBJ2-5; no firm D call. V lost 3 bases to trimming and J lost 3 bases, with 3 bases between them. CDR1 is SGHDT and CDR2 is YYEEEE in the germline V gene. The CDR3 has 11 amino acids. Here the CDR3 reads CASSSKETQYF. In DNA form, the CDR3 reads TGTGCCAGCAGCTCTAAAGAGACCCAGTACTTC. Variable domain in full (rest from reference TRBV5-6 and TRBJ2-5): DAGVTQSPTHLIKTRGQQVTLRCSPKSGHDTVSWYQQALGQGPQFIFQYYEEEERQRGNFPDRFSGHQFPNYSSELNVNALLLGDSALYLCASSSKETQYFGPGTRLLVL.

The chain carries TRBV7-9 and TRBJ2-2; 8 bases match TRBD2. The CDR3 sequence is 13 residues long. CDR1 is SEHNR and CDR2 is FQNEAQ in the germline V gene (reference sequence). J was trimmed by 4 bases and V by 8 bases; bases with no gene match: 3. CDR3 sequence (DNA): TGTGCCAGCCGGGGGGGACCCACCGGGGAGCTGTTTTTT. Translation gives CASRGGPTGELFF. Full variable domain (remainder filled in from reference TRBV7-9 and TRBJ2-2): DTGVSQNPRHKITKRGQNVTFRCDPISEHNRLYWYRQTLGQGPEFLTYFQNEAQLEKSRLLSDRFSAERPKGSFSTLEIQRTEQGDSAMYLCASRGGPTGELFFGEGSRLTVL.